These T cell receptor beta chains were read from a single sample in a study of cytomegalovirus exposure and HLA in healthy donors. Generated by immunoSEQ multiplex PCR, the TCRdb table keeps only in-frame clones and is missing some. This table holds about 120,000 clones, around four fifths found once. Sample: PBMCs. The receptors shown here come from a man aged 35 to 55 in good health and CMV-seronegative. The CDR3 runs from the conserved cysteine through the conserved F or W. The order of the fields is D gene, J gene, clone size, V gene, CDR3 protein, CDR3 DNA. The D gene is left open where the match is weak. Clone size, where shown, is once, few, many, or a class for clones that have expanded.

d_gene: TRBD1
j_gene: TRBJ2-7
abundance: -
v_gene: TRBV6-5
CDR3aa: CASSRPRQGKDEQYF
CDR3nt: TGTGCCAGCAGTCGGCCTCGACAGGGTAAGGACGAGCAGTACTTC

d_gene: TRBD1
j_gene: TRBJ1-6
abundance: few
v_gene: TRBV9
CDR3aa: CASSVWDRDSPLHF
CDR3nt: TGTGCCAGCAGCGTATGGGACAGGGATTCACCCCTCCACTTT

d_gene: TRBD1
j_gene: TRBJ1-6
abundance: -
v_gene: TRBV5-1
CDR3aa: CASSSGTGAGSPLHF
CDR3nt: TGCGCCAGCAGCTCTGGGACAGGGGCAGGATCACCCCTCCACTTT

d_gene: -
j_gene: TRBJ1-1
abundance: -
v_gene: TRBV30
CDR3aa: CAWTVTQVMNTEAFF
CDR3nt: TGTGCCTGGACCGTCACACAGGTTATGAACACTGAAGCTTTCTTT

d_gene: -
j_gene: TRBJ2-7
abundance: -
v_gene: TRBV9
CDR3aa: CASSVGGSSYEQYF
CDR3nt: TGTGCCAGCAGCGTAGGAGGGAGCTCCTACGAGCAGTACTTC

d_gene: TRBD2
j_gene: TRBJ2-5
abundance: -
v_gene: TRBV6-6
CDR3aa: CASSYPGTSGETQYF
CDR3nt: TGTGCCAGCAGTTACCCCGGGACTAGCGGAGAGACCCAGTACTTC

d_gene: -
j_gene: TRBJ1-2
abundance: once
v_gene: TRBV28
CDR3aa: CASSSGSYGYTF
CDR3nt: TGTGCCAGCAGTTCAGGCTCGTATGGCTACACCTTC

d_gene: TRBD1
j_gene: TRBJ2-5
abundance: -
v_gene: TRBV10-3
CDR3aa: CAISEPGQKETQYF
CDR3nt: TGTGCCATCAGTGAGCCGGGACAGAAAGAGACCCAGTACTTC

d_gene: TRBD1
j_gene: TRBJ2-5
abundance: -
v_gene: TRBV30
CDR3aa: CAWMKKTGEKETQYF
CDR3nt: TGTGCCTGGATGAAAAAGACAGGGGAAAAAGAGACCCAGTACTTC

d_gene: TRBD1
j_gene: TRBJ1-2
abundance: once
v_gene: TRBV5-5
CDR3aa: CASSAGQDASGYTF
CDR3nt: TGTGCCAGCAGCGCGGGACAGGACGCTAGTGGCTACACCTTC

d_gene: -
j_gene: TRBJ1-4
abundance: -
v_gene: TRBV5-1
CDR3aa: CASSLALARGEKLFF
CDR3nt: TGCGCCAGCAGCTTGGCCTTAGCCCGAGGGGAAAAACTGTTTTTT

d_gene: TRBD2
j_gene: TRBJ2-1
abundance: -
v_gene: TRBV30
CDR3aa: CAWSVIAGGYNEQFF
CDR3nt: TGTGCCTGGAGTGTAATAGCGGGAGGATACAATGAGCAGTTCTTC

d_gene: TRBD1
j_gene: TRBJ2-1
abundance: -
v_gene: TRBV5-1
CDR3aa: CASSLLQGAGNEQFF
CDR3nt: TGCGCCAGCAGCTTGCTTCAGGGGGCTGGGAATGAGCAGTTCTTC

d_gene: -
j_gene: TRBJ2-5
abundance: -
v_gene: TRBV11-1
CDR3aa: CASSYRVLETQYF
CDR3nt: TGTGCCAGCAGCTACAGGGTCCTTGAGACCCAGTACTTC

d_gene: TRBD2
j_gene: TRBJ2-6
abundance: -
v_gene: TRBV5-1
CDR3aa: CASSLEAGTGANVLTF
CDR3nt: TGCGCCAGCAGCTTGGAAGCGGGGACTGGGGCCAACGTCCTGACTTTC

d_gene: -
j_gene: TRBJ1-2
abundance: -
v_gene: TRBV20-1
CDR3aa: CSASRAGYTF
CDR3nt: TGCAGTGCTAGCAGGGCTGGCTACACCTTC

d_gene: TRBD1
j_gene: TRBJ2-7
abundance: -
v_gene: TRBV5-1
CDR3aa: CASSLGDRGSEQYF
CDR3nt: TGCGCCAGCAGCTTAGGGGACAGGGGGTCCGAGCAGTACTTC

d_gene: TRBD1
j_gene: TRBJ1-2
abundance: -
v_gene: TRBV25-1
CDR3aa: CASSEPGTGDNGYTF
CDR3nt: TGTGCCAGCAGTGAACCCGGGACAGGGGATAATGGCTACACCTTC

d_gene: -
j_gene: TRBJ2-5
abundance: few
v_gene: TRBV7-9
CDR3aa: CASSKTGYQETQYF
CDR3nt: TGTGCCAGCAGCAAAACAGGGTACCAAGAGACCCAGTACTTC

d_gene: -
j_gene: TRBJ1-3
abundance: -
v_gene: TRBV7-6
CDR3aa: CASSLAVKGSISGNTIYF
CDR3nt: TGTGCCAGCAGCTTAGCGGTGAAGGGGTCAATCTCTGGAAACACCATATATTTT

d_gene: -
j_gene: TRBJ1-1
abundance: once
v_gene: TRBV7-9
CDR3aa: CASTGGVGTEAFF
CDR3nt: TGTGCCAGCACCGGGGGGGTGGGCACTGAAGCTTTCTTT

d_gene: -
j_gene: TRBJ1-1
abundance: few
v_gene: TRBV30
CDR3aa: CAWMWAQGYTEAFF
CDR3nt: TGTGCCTGGATGTGGGCACAGGGCTATACTGAAGCTTTCTTT

d_gene: TRBD2
j_gene: TRBJ2-7
abundance: -
v_gene: TRBV7-3
CDR3aa: CASSLTVGGPHEQYF
CDR3nt: TGTGCCAGCAGCTTAACGGTGGGAGGGCCCCACGAGCAGTACTTC

d_gene: TRBD1
j_gene: TRBJ2-2
abundance: -
v_gene: TRBV18
CDR3aa: CASSPRGTANTGELFF
CDR3nt: TGTGCCAGCTCACCACGAGGGACAGCGAACACCGGGGAGCTGTTTTTT

d_gene: TRBD2
j_gene: TRBJ2-3
abundance: -
v_gene: TRBV7-8
CDR3aa: CASSVRGLAGGPDTQYF
CDR3nt: TGTGCCAGCAGCGTAAGAGGACTAGCGGGAGGGCCAGATACGCAGTATTTT

d_gene: -
j_gene: TRBJ1-6
abundance: -
v_gene: TRBV4-3
CDR3aa: CASSVGHNSPLHF
CDR3nt: TGCGCCAGCAGCGTGGGGCATAATTCACCCCTCCACTTT

d_gene: TRBD1
j_gene: TRBJ2-1
abundance: few
v_gene: TRBV6-5
CDR3aa: CASSASSEGQEFF
CDR3nt: TGTGCCAGCAGTGCCAGCAGTGAAGGACAGGAGTTCTTC

d_gene: -
j_gene: TRBJ1-1
abundance: once
v_gene: TRBV30
CDR3aa: CAWSVANTEAFF
CDR3nt: TGTGCCTGGAGTGTAGCGAACACTGAAGCTTTCTTT

d_gene: -
j_gene: TRBJ1-5
abundance: -
v_gene: TRBV27
CDR3aa: CASSSALLREPQHF
CDR3nt: TGTGCCAGCAGTTCGGCTTTGCTGAGGGAGCCCCAGCATTTT

d_gene: -
j_gene: TRBJ2-3
abundance: -
v_gene: TRBV6-5
CDR3aa: CASSSFDSQAADTQYF
CDR3nt: TGTGCCAGCAGTTCTTTTGACAGCCAAGCAGCAGATACGCAGTATTTT

d_gene: -
j_gene: TRBJ1-3
abundance: -
v_gene: TRBV7-3
CDR3aa: CASSPGHSSGNTIYF
CDR3nt: TGTGCCAGCAGCCCGGGACATAGCTCTGGAAACACCATATATTTT

d_gene: -
j_gene: TRBJ1-2
abundance: -
v_gene: TRBV19
CDR3aa: CASRPGAINYGYTF
CDR3nt: TGTGCCAGTAGACCAGGGGCCATTAACTATGGCTACACCTTC

d_gene: TRBD1
j_gene: TRBJ2-7
abundance: -
v_gene: TRBV11-2
CDR3aa: CASGTGSYEQYF
CDR3nt: TGTGCCAGCGGGACAGGTTCCTACGAGCAGTACTTC

d_gene: -
j_gene: TRBJ1-5
abundance: -
v_gene: TRBV20-1
CDR3aa: CSAGGDQPQHF
CDR3nt: TGCAGTGCGGGGGGGGATCAGCCCCAGCATTTT

d_gene: TRBD1
j_gene: TRBJ2-7
abundance: few
v_gene: TRBV5-6
CDR3aa: CASSNKGQAYEQYF
CDR3nt: TGTGCCAGCAGTAATAAGGGACAGGCCTACGAGCAGTACTTC

d_gene: -
j_gene: TRBJ2-7
abundance: -
v_gene: TRBV7-8
CDR3aa: CASSPSYEQYF
CDR3nt: TGTGCCAGCAGCCCGTCGTACGAGCAGTACTTC

d_gene: -
j_gene: TRBJ2-3
abundance: -
v_gene: TRBV11-2
CDR3aa: CASSPTYTDTQYF
CDR3nt: TGTGCCAGCAGCCCTACTTACACAGATACGCAGTATTTT

d_gene: TRBD1
j_gene: TRBJ1-1
abundance: -
v_gene: TRBV13
CDR3aa: CASSFDRGKWNTEAFF
CDR3nt: TGTGCCAGCAGCTTCGACAGGGGGAAATGGAACACTGAAGCTTTCTTT

d_gene: TRBD1
j_gene: TRBJ1-1
abundance: -
v_gene: TRBV18
CDR3aa: CASSPATGAGTEAFF
CDR3nt: TGTGCCAGCTCACCCGCGACAGGGGCGGGAACTGAAGCTTTCTTT

d_gene: -
j_gene: TRBJ1-2
abundance: -
v_gene: TRBV19
CDR3aa: CASSQAGAQSYGYTF
CDR3nt: TGTGCCAGTAGCCAAGCAGGGGCGCAGAGCTATGGCTACACCTTC

d_gene: TRBD1
j_gene: TRBJ1-1
abundance: -
v_gene: TRBV7-9
CDR3aa: CASSPGTGAWDEAFF
CDR3nt: TGTGCCAGCAGCCCCGGGACAGGGGCCTGGGATGAAGCTTTCTTT

d_gene: TRBD2
j_gene: TRBJ2-1
abundance: -
v_gene: TRBV19
CDR3aa: CASSGFWRSSGRDYNEQFF
CDR3nt: TGTGCCAGTAGTGGGTTCTGGAGATCTAGCGGGAGAGATTACAATGAGCAGTTCTTC

d_gene: TRBD2
j_gene: TRBJ2-5
abundance: -
v_gene: TRBV11-2
CDR3aa: CASSMGTSGSQTQYF
CDR3nt: TGTGCCAGCAGCATGGGGACTAGCGGGAGTCAGACCCAGTACTTC

d_gene: TRBD2
j_gene: TRBJ2-3
abundance: -
v_gene: TRBV9
CDR3aa: CASSGTSGEYTDTQYF
CDR3nt: TGTGCCAGCAGCGGGACTAGCGGAGAGTACACAGATACGCAGTATTTT

d_gene: TRBD2
j_gene: TRBJ2-5
abundance: -
v_gene: TRBV7-6
CDR3aa: CASSSFPGLAGQETQYF
CDR3nt: TGTGCCAGCAGCTCATTCCCCGGACTAGCGGGACAAGAGACCCAGTACTTC

d_gene: -
j_gene: TRBJ2-7
abundance: -
v_gene: TRBV29-1
CDR3aa: CSVAGRTGGSGGAYEQYF
CDR3nt: TGCAGCGTTGCTGGCAGAACTGGGGGCTCCGGCGGTGCCTACGAGCAGTACTTC

d_gene: TRBD1
j_gene: TRBJ1-3
abundance: -
v_gene: TRBV29-1
CDR3aa: CSVVTGAGNTIYF
CDR3nt: TGCAGCGTCGTGACAGGGGCAGGGAACACCATATATTTT

d_gene: -
j_gene: TRBJ2-7
abundance: -
v_gene: TRBV10-2
CDR3aa: CASSESGPAIEQYF
CDR3nt: TGCGCCAGCAGTGAGTCGGGCCCTGCAATCGAGCAGTACTTC

d_gene: TRBD1
j_gene: TRBJ2-3
abundance: -
v_gene: TRBV18
CDR3aa: CASSPTGGLLDTQYF
CDR3nt: TGTGCCAGCTCACCAACAGGGGGCCTCTTAGATACGCAGTATTTT